The source of this T cell receptor (beta chain) is a study of T cells in Graves' hyperthyroidism and ophthalmopathy. Amplification of TCR beta CDR3 regions used RNA as the template. TCR CDR3 underwent first-round RT-PCR with the HTBI primer set. In TCRdb, the multiplex PCR reads were re-called with MiXCR into one record per CDR3 protein. The data hold about 400,000 distinct CDR3 sequences, with around a quarter observed a single time. This clonotype was seen a handful of times. This receptor was taken from a man over 45 with Graves' hyperthyroidism. The source material was blood.

The CDR3 reads CASSLSASMNNEQFF. Written as DNA, the CDR3 is TGCGCCAGCAGCTTGAGCGCTAGCATGAACAATGAGCAGTTCTTC. The J gene is TRBJ2-1, the V gene TRBV5-1; D possibly corresponds to TRBD2 (5 bases). The germline V gene has CDR1 SGHRS and CDR2 YFSETQ. With 1 base removed from V and 5 bases from J, the gap between germline ends came to 13 bases. The CDR3 totals 15 residues.